One and the same sample provided the 23 T cell receptor beta chains below, sequenced in a study of graft-versus-host responses after intestinal transplantation. No antigen is known for these receptors. Assay: immunoSEQ multiplex PCR; the TCRdb copy retains only in-frame clones and omits some. The table records 85,000 to 110,000 clones, 90% to 95% of them present only once. This specimen consisted of unstimulated CD8+ T cells sorted from spleen or lymph node cells, obtained before intestinal transplant. These receptors all come from a human donor who received an intestinal transplant.

V is TRBV7-3 and J is TRBJ2-3; 12 bases match TRBD2. This CDR3 has 15 amino acids. Germline V lookup: CDR1 SGHTA, CDR2 FQGTGA. With 4 bases clipped from V and 2 bases from J, the junction kept 1 base outside the gene matches. The DNA of the CDR3 is TGTGCCAGCAGCTCTAGCGGGGGGGACACAGATACGCAGTATTTT. Its translation: CASSSSGGDTDTQYF.

The chain joins TRBV15 to TRBJ2-1; TRBD1 matches at 7 bases. CDR1 and CDR2 from the germline V gene are LNHNV and YYDKDF (reference sequence). V gave up 3 bases and J gave up 8 bases; unmatched junction bases: 1. The CDR3 sequence is 12 residues long. CDR3 amino acids: CATSRTGYEQFF. CDR3 sequence (DNA): TGTGCCACCAGCAGGACAGGGTATGAGCAGTTCTTC.

The V call is TRBV5-6, the J call TRBJ2-5, with 10 bases lining up with TRBD2. The J call may not be correct, given that the DNA end is closer to TRBJ2-7. This CDR3 region has 15 residues. The V gene's germline CDR1 is SGHDT and CDR2 YYEEEE. The CDR3 nucleotides are TGTGCCAGCAGCAGGATCACTAGCGGGGATCGCGAGCAGTACTTC. Its translation: CASSRITSGDREQYF.

V gene TRBV13 combines with J gene TRBJ2-1; tentatively, D is TRBD2 (6 bases). Germline V gene sequence: CDR1 PRHDT, CDR2 FYEKMQ (reference sequence). The germline V and J ends were trimmed by 8 bases and 4 bases, with 15 bases remaining between them. This CDR3 has 14 residues. The CDR3 sequence: CASGMGTLYNEQFF. The CDR3 coding sequence is TGTGCCAGCGGAATGGGGACTCTTTACAATGAGCAGTTCTTC.

The V and J genes are TRBV27 and TRBJ1-1; no reliable D call. The germline gives CDR1 MNHEY, CDR2 SMNVEV (reference sequence). V lost 1 base and J 1 base, leaving 4 bases between the germline ends. CDR3 length equals 13 residues. This CDR3 is CASSLFRNTEAFF. CDR3 DNA sequence: TGTGCCAGCAGTTTATTCCGGAACACTGAAGCTTTCTTT.

This sequence joins TRBV4-1 and TRBJ2-3; TRBD2 matches 8 bases. The length of the CDR3 is 15 residues. Germline-derived CDR1 and CDR2 are MGHRA and YSYEKL. V dropped 8 bases and J dropped 2; count of bases not matched to a gene: 9. CDR3 residues: CASQTGGAATDTQYF. The CDR3 DNA is TGCGCCAGCCAGACCGGGGGGGCAGCCACAGATACGCAGTATTTT.

The genes are TRBV5-6 and TRBJ1-1; D is possibly TRBD1 (5 bases). CDR1 is SGHDT and CDR2 is YYEEEE in the germline V gene. The CDR3 has 18 amino acids. V lost 3 bases and J 10 bases, leaving 31 bases between the germline ends. CDR3: CASSSDRLTTLIRPGAFF. The CDR3 DNA reads as TGTGCCAGCAGCTCAGACAGATTAACTACCTTAATTCGGCCGGGAGCTTTCTTT.

The chain couples TRBV4-1 to TRBJ2-7; D may match TRBD1 or TRBD2 (6 bases each). The CDR3 spans 15 residues. Germline CDR1 MGHRA, CDR2 YSYEKL. V dropped 3 bases and J dropped 6 bases, with 18 bases sitting between them. CDR3 region: CASSQVEGGIGEQYF. Written as DNA, the CDR3 is TGCGCCAGCAGCCAGGTGGAGGGGGGCATAGGCGAGCAGTACTTC.

The rearrangement joins TRBV7-2 to TRBJ2-2; weak D call: TRBD2 (6 bases). CDR3 size: 16 residues. V lost 1 base and J 5 bases, leaving 14 bases between the germline ends. Germline assignment: CDR1 SGHTA and CDR2 FQGNSA. The CDR3 is CASSLGGTAGTGELFF. CDR3 coding DNA: TGTGCCAGCAGCTTAGGCGGGACTGCGGGTACCGGGGAGCTGTTTTTT.

The chain joins TRBV29-1 to TRBJ1-2, with D possibly TRBD1 on 5 matching bases. V was trimmed by 6 bases and J by 6 bases, leaving 11 bases between them. This CDR3 comprises 11 residues. From germline, CDR1 is SQVTM and CDR2 ANQGSEA. The CDR3, as DNA: TGCAGCGTGGGCAGGGACGATGGCTACACCTTC. Its translation is CSVGRDDGYTF.

The chain employs TRBV7-8 and TRBJ2-7; 7 positions match TRBD1. The V segment lost 1 base and the J segment 5 bases; nucleotides outside the gene matches: 5. The CDR3 contains 14 residues. Germline V gives CDR1 SGHVS, CDR2 FQNEAQ. CDR3 amino acids: CASSLEDRVDEQYF. The CDR3 nucleotides read TGTGCCAGCAGCTTAGAAGACAGGGTGGACGAGCAGTACTTC.

The chain combines TRBV27 with TRBJ1-5, with no clear D. This CDR3 region has 14 residues. Looked up from germline, CDR1 is MNHEY and CDR2 is SMNVEV (reference sequence). Trimming pared 2 bases from V and 7 bases from J, leaving 12 bases between. The CDR3 DNA reads as TGTGCCAGCAGTTTAAGCAGTTCGGGCCAGCCCCAGCATTTT. It specifies CASSLSSSGQPQHF.

In DNA form, the CDR3 reads TGTGCCAGCTCACCGGACCTGACGTTGGGGGAGCTGTTTTTT. This translates into CASSPDLTLGELFF. The genes are TRBV18 and TRBJ2-2, with no clear D. V was shortened by 3 bases and J by 8 bases, with 13 bases between the two germline ends. The CDR3 runs to 14 residues. The germline CDR1 and CDR2 sequences are KGHSH and LQKENI.

The chain couples TRBV6-1 to TRBJ1-2, with TRBD1 matching over 8 bases. The germline V gene has CDR1 MNHNS and CDR2 SASEGT. Trimming took 6 bases from V and 4 from J; bases not matched to a gene: 1. The CDR3 sequence is 12 residues long. The CDR3 is CASRTGVYGYTF. In DNA, the CDR3 is TGTGCCAGCAGGACAGGGGTCTATGGCTACACCTTC.

This chain connects TRBV7-8 to TRBJ2-5; tentative D call: TRBD2 (5 bases). The V gene lost 3 bases and the J gene lost 3 bases, with 17 bases spanning the gap. CDR3 length: 16 amino acids. Per germline, CDR1 SGHVS and CDR2 FQNEAQ. The CDR3 is CASSFPARSGEETQYF. The CDR3 nucleotides are TGTGCCAGCAGCTTCCCAGCGCGGAGCGGAGAAGAGACCCAGTACTTC.

V and J are TRBV30 and TRBJ2-7; D gene unclear. The CDR3 has 13 amino acids. Germline-derived CDR1 and CDR2 are GTSNPN and SVGIG (reference sequence). With 0 bases removed from V and 6 bases from J, the gap between germline ends came to 12 bases. For the CDR3, the DNA is TGTGCCTGGAGTGTACCCCTGGTCGGCGAGCAGTACTTC. Its translation: CAWSVPLVGEQYF.

The chain is built from TRBV9 and TRBJ2-7; 7 bases are a match to TRBD1. CDR3 length equals 14 residues. The trim removed 4 bases at V and 4 bases at J, leaving 8 bases unmatched. Germline values: CDR1 SGDLS, CDR2 YYNGEE. CDR3 sequence reads: CASSPGGQPYEQYF. CDR3 in DNA: TGTGCCAGCAGCCCAGGGGGACAGCCGTACGAGCAGTACTTC.

The chain is built from TRBV10-2 and TRBJ2-1, with 9 bases lining up with TRBD2. Per the germline V gene, CDR1 is WSHSY and CDR2 is SAAADI. CDR3 size: 13 residues. V lost 7 bases, J lost 4 bases, and 2 bases stayed unmatched. The CDR3 DNA follows: TGCGCCAGCACAGCGGGGGGTTACAATGAGCAGTTCTTC. This encodes CASTAGGYNEQFF.

V and J are TRBV10-1 and TRBJ2-7; 7 bases fit TRBD1. Germline V gives CDR1 WNHNN, CDR2 SYGVQD (reference sequence). After removal of 6 bases from V and 5 bases from J, the junction contained 7 bases not matched to a gene. The CDR3 loop spans 13 amino acids. CDR3 residues: CASSLSTGDEQYF. CDR3 sequence (DNA): TGCGCCAGCAGCCTTAGTACAGGGGACGAGCAGTACTTC.

The genes are TRBV5-5 and TRBJ1-6; no reliable D call. The V and J ends lost 4 bases and 5 bases respectively, with 16 bases between them. This CDR3 comprises 16 residues. Germline CDR1 is SGHKS and CDR2 is YYEKEE (reference sequence). CDR3 residues: CASSPRLRLNNSPLHF. The CDR3 DNA reads TGTGCCAGCAGCCCACGCCTTAGACTAAATAATTCACCCCTCCACTTT.

The chain links TRBV7-8 to TRBJ1-5; 7 nucleotides agree with TRBD1. With V trimmed by 5 bases and J by 3 bases, 4 bases remained unmatched. Germline assignment: CDR1 SGHVS and CDR2 FQNEAQ. This CDR3 has 14 amino acids. CDR3 sequence: CASSADRANQPQHF. As DNA, the CDR3 is TGTGCCAGCAGCGCAGACAGGGCCAATCAGCCCCAGCATTTT.

Remarks on this clone: Other DNA sequences in this specimen translate into the identical CDR3. This rearrangement joins TRBV27 to TRBJ1-6; no firm D call. The length of the CDR3 is 12 residues. CDR1 and CDR2 (germline): MNHEY, SMNVEV (reference sequence). The germline V and J ends were trimmed by 5 bases and 6 bases, with 5 bases remaining between them. CDR3 protein: CASSLGNSPLHF. The CDR3 coding sequence is TGTGCCAGCAGTCTTGGTAATTCACCCCTCCACTTT.

V gene TRBV11-3 combines with J gene TRBJ2-1, with 10 bases lining up with TRBD2. With 0 bases clipped from V and 2 bases from J, the junction kept 4 bases outside the gene matches. Germline V lookup: CDR1 SGHNT, CDR2 YENEEA. CDR3 length: 17 residues. Here the CDR3 DNA reads TGTGCCAGCAGCTTAGATCGGGGACTAGCGCCCTACAATGAGCAGTTCTTC. It specifies CASSLDRGLAPYNEQFF.